This T cell receptor (beta chain) was identified in a study of T cells in Graves' hyperthyroidism and ophthalmopathy. Orbital computed tomography and thyroid ultrasound, together with serum TRAb and thyroxine and clinical symptoms, were used for diagnoses. PBMCs were sourced from around 10 ml fresh peripheral blood. Whole-study findings and limits: Most thyroid clonotypes expanded above 0.001 appeared in blood too.

This clonotype appeared many times. The antigen is undetermined. A read error may account for a junction end that differs from germline. The CDR3 totals 15 residues. Per germline, CDR1 LGHDT and CDR2 YNNKEL (reference sequence). Amplification targeted TCR beta CDR3 regions from RNA transcripts. With the HTBI primer set, the TCR CDR3 went through a first round of RT-PCR. MiXCR, run by TCRdb on the multiplex PCR reads, gives a single entry per CDR3 protein. The sample includes a few hundred thousand distinct CDR3 sequences, about a sixth of them seen just once. This receptor was obtained from a woman aged 25 to 39 with Graves' hyperthyroidism. The chain couples TRBV3-1 to TRBJ1-1; D remains ambiguous. The sequenced sample consisted of blood. CDR3 loop: CASSPLAGEVSESFF. The CDR3 region has the DNA TGTGCCAGCAGCCCTCTGGCGGGAGAGGTCAGTGAATCTTTCTTT.